The 10 T cell receptor beta chains below all came from one sample that was sequenced in a study of T cell responses to AZD1222 COVID-19 vaccine. Repertoires were generated with immunoSEQ multiplex PCR, while TCRdb's copy carries only in-frame clones and drops some. The repertoire includes 160,000 or so clones, approximately 87% of them detected once, and over 4% sits in the top ten. The material sequenced was peripheral blood, taken 28 days after the second AZD1222 dose. The source of these receptors is an adult who received the AZD1222 COVID-19 vaccine.

The chain uses TRBV19 and TRBJ2-2, with TRBD1 identical over 9 bases. The germline V gene encodes CDR1 LNHDA and CDR2 SQIVND (reference sequence). The CDR3 totals 15 residues. J was trimmed by 4 bases and V by 4 bases; bases with no gene match: 4. CDR3 DNA: TGTGCCAGTAGTAACCGACAGGGGGTCACCGGGGAGCTGTTTTTT. Translated: CASSNRQGVTGELFF.

V usage is TRBV2 and J usage is TRBJ1-6; 7 bases are a match to TRBD1. Trimming at V came to 3 bases and at J to 4 bases, leaving 6 bases not matched to a gene. The CDR3 is 16 residues long. Germline V gives CDR1 SNHLY, CDR2 FYNNEI. CDR3 protein: CASSEDATGYNSPLHF. The CDR3 DNA is TGTGCCAGCAGTGAGGATGCGACAGGGTATAATTCACCCCTCCACTTT.

V gene TRBV9 combines with J gene TRBJ1-6, with D maybe TRBD1 (5 bases). This CDR3 spans 14 amino acids. V was clipped by 3 bases and J by 8 bases, with 12 bases between them. Germline values: CDR1 SGDLS, CDR2 YYNGEE. The CDR3 nucleotides are TGTGCCAGCAGCGCTCAGGGTATAGATTCACCCCTCCACTTT. Residues: CASSAQGIDSPLHF.

The J gene is TRBJ1-5, the V gene TRBV5-8; D is uncertain. This CDR3 comprises 14 residues. V dropped 0 bases and J dropped 7 bases, with 11 bases sitting between them. Germline loops: CDR1 SGHTS, CDR2 YDEGEE. The CDR3 nucleotides are TGTGCCAGCAGCTTGGAGCCGCGTGGCCAGCCCCAGCATTTT. Translation: CASSLEPRGQPQHF.

This chain connects TRBV27 to TRBJ1-2; TRBD1 might be the D (6 bases). CDR1 is MNHEY, CDR2 SMNVEV, per germline (reference sequence). V was cut by 5 bases and J by 5 bases, with 9 bases left in between. The CDR3 sequence is 12 residues long. CDR3 amino acids: CASSLQGYGYTF. CDR3 sequence (DNA): TGTGCCAGCAGTCTACAGGGATATGGCTACACCTTC.

This clone was seen more than once but under ten times. The chain has TRBV6-5 and TRBJ1-4; a weak D match, TRBD1 (5 bases). Germline lookup yields CDR1 MNHEY and CDR2 SVGAGI. The CDR3 has 15 residues. The V end lost 4 bases, the J end lost 7 bases, and 16 bases lay between the germline ends. The CDR3 sequence is CASSSLGTPSEKLFF. The CDR3 bases are TGTGCCAGCAGTTCCTTAGGGACGCCTAGTGAAAAACTGTTTTTT.

To note about this clone: At one end, the junction sequence differs from germline, possibly due to a read error. The rearrangement joins TRBV5-1 to TRBJ1-6; no definite D call. This CDR3 spans 15 amino acids. CDR1 and CDR2 (germline): SGHRS, YFSETQ. CDR3: CASSLTGSFDSPLHF. The CDR3 nucleotides are TGCGCCAGCAGCTTGACGGGGAGTTTTGATTCCCCCCTCCACTTT.

This sequence joins TRBV12-3 or TRBV12-4 and TRBJ1-1, with TRBD1 as a possible D gene (5 bases). V was trimmed by 3 bases and J by 10 bases, leaving 12 bases between them. This CDR3 contains 12 residues. The CDR3 bases are TGTGCCAGCAGTTTTTACGGGGGGACAGCTTTCTTT. This encodes CASSFYGGTAFF.

V usage is TRBV19 and J usage is TRBJ2-2; tentative D call: TRBD2 (7 bases). Germline V lookup: CDR1 LNHDA, CDR2 SQIVND (reference sequence). V gave up 7 bases and J gave up 6 bases, with 15 bases separating them. CDR3 length equals 14 residues. This chain's CDR3 is CASKPGGGAGELFF. CDR3 DNA: TGTGCCAGTAAACCCGGAGGGGGGGCCGGGGAGCTGTTTTTT.

By its share, this clone is medium-sized. The chain recombines TRBV29-1 with TRBJ1-1; 8 positions match TRBD1. Trimming removed 5 bases from V and 6 bases from J; junction bases left unmatched: 5. The germline V gene has CDR1 SQVTM and CDR2 ANQGSEA. CDR3 length: 12 amino acids. The CDR3 here is CSVQGAGPEAFF. The CDR3 DNA is TGCAGCGTTCAGGGGGCAGGTCCTGAAGCTTTCTTT.